The clone carrying this TCR beta chain was counted only a few times. At one end, the junction sequence differs from germline, possibly due to a read error. The data belong to a study of regulatory T cells in long-lasting Graves disease. For TCR beta, libraries came from iRepertoire HTBI primers and Arm-PCR of CDR3 regions. TCRdb ran MiXCR on the multiplex PCR reads and lists one entry per CDR3 protein. The sample shows 540,000 or so distinct CDR3 sequences, approximately 12% of them seen only once. Specified time point: newly diagnosed GD, antithyroid drugs for less than 3 months. The TCR library was prepared using RNA isolated from PBMCs. Germline V gives CDR1 SGHRS, CDR2 YFSETQ. The CDR3 runs to 14 residues. These data were likewise used in another study, on T cells in Graves' hyperthyroidism and ophthalmopathy. Per that paper: The study defined stable Graves' hyperthyroidism as no ophthalmopathy progression within 18 months. Hyperthyroidism was newly diagnosed in patients aged 18 to 65 (duration under 2 months).

This sequence was found in a man in his thirties or forties with Graves disease. The chain couples TRBV5-1 to TRBJ1-1; D is undetermined. Sequenced here: peripheral blood mononuclear cells (PBMCs), sampled at new diagnosis, from a patient treated with antithyroid drugs. The CDR3 sequence: CASSLWDSNTETFF. Written as DNA, the CDR3 is TGCGCCAGCAGCCTATGGGATTCGAACACTGAAACTTTCTTT.